This T cell receptor (beta chain) was profiled in a study of graft-versus-host responses after intestinal transplantation. Study summary: The whole recipient group had anti-thymocyte globulin induction followed by tacrolimus and steroids for around 3 years.

Profiling relied on immunoSEQ multiplex PCR, and the TCRdb table lists in-frame clones only, not all of them. There are under 45,000 clones in the sample; approximately 94% occur only once, and over 0.2% lies in the top ten. With respect to this clone: No antigen is known for it.

Trimming pared 5 bases from V and 1 base from J, leaving 9 bases between. The CDR3 length is 13 residues. Per the germline V gene, CDR1 is MDHEN and CDR2 is SYDVKM. The sample consisted of unstimulated CD4+ T cells sorted from spleen or lymph node cells, taken before transplant. This TCR derives from a human donor who was the organ donor for an intestinal transplant. V is TRBV28 and J is TRBJ2-7; possible D gene TRBD1, 6 bases. CDR3 sequence (DNA): TGTGCCAGCAGTCGAGGACAGTCCTACGAGCAGTACTTC. This sequence encodes CASSRGQSYEQYF.